Given below is one TCR beta chain in context. This CDR3 has 17 residues. The junction had 2 bases not matched to a gene; V was cut back by 1 base and J by 4 bases. Germline lookup yields CDR1 LGHDT and CDR2 YNNKEL (reference sequence). This specimen belongs to a study of blood T cell repertoires in COVID-19. About the research overall: Samples taken during acute and convalescent COVID-19 were collected in the United States, Italy and Spain. Sources were T cells, B-cell-depleted T cells, or PBMCs; the material itself was cDNA or gDNA.

The authors' processing: Estimation of nucleated cell counts relied on the amplification of reference gene primers. This table comes from immunoSEQ multiplex PCR, and its TCRdb copy is limited to in-frame clones, with some not included. The V and J calls and clone size come from that table; D and trimming were worked out from the DNA. The table lists about 240,000 clones, under 85% of them singletons. This clonotype originated in a man in his thirties or forties who had recovered from COVID-19. The sequencing input was peripheral blood. The V and J genes are TRBV3-1 (or the pseudogene TRBV3-2) and TRBJ2-2; 14 positions agree with TRBD2. The DNA for the CDR3 is TGTGCCAGCAGCCAAGTGACTAGCGGGGGGGCCACCGGGGAGCTGTTTTTT. It specifies CASSQVTSGGATGELFF.